This T cell receptor beta chain was found in a study of control samples from healthy donors and cancer patients. The assay was immunoSEQ multiplex PCR, and TCRdb's table has in-frame clones only and misses some. The sample contains approximately 150,000 clones, approximately 94% of which appear only once. CDR3 length: 14 amino acids. The junction had 7 bases not matched to a gene; V was cut back by 7 bases and J by 7 bases. CDR1 is SNHLY and CDR2 is FYNNEI in the germline V gene. This sequence was found in a man aged 55 to 70 with colorectal cancer. The chain is built from TRBV2 and TRBJ2-7; 13 bases are shared with TRBD2. The sequencing input was PBMCs. In nucleotides, the CDR3 is TGTGCCAGCATAGGGACTAGCGGGGCACGGGAGCAGTACTTC. It yields the protein CASIGTSGAREQYF.